Shown below are 26 T cell receptor beta chains from a single sample sequenced in a study of blood T cells in healthy people across ages. Combining a sample-barcoded 5' primer with a J-beta primer mix, a second PCR ran for roughly 6 to 12 cycles. Each CDR3 protein gets one entry after TCRdb re-called the 5' RACE reads with MiXCR. The sample comprises roughly 1,100,000 distinct CDR3 sequences, 20% to 25% of which are singletons, and around 0.75% rests with the top ten. This same sample was also taken into another study, of T cells of mothers and their children.

Sequencing input: blood. Receptors originate from a girl aged 2 to 9 in good health.

The chain has TRBV12-3 or TRBV12-4 and TRBJ2-7; 9 bases are shared with TRBD2. The V segment lost 2 bases and the J segment 6 bases; nucleotides outside the gene matches: 8. The CDR3 has 15 residues. The CDR3, as DNA: TGTGCCAGCAGTTTAAGGGCTAGCGGGAACGTCGAGCAGTACTTC. Its protein product is CASSLRASGNVEQYF.

This clonotype has more than one count but fewer than ten. The V and J genes are TRBV15 and TRBJ1-4, with D perhaps matching TRBD1 (6 bases). Germline values: CDR1 LNHNV, CDR2 YYDKDF (reference sequence). The CDR3 runs 13 residues. V was cut by 8 bases and J by 17 bases, with 24 bases left in between. CDR3 nucleotide sequence: TGTGCCACCGGGATAGGGCAGGGGCTCCGGACATTTTTT. The encoded protein is CATGIGQGLRTFF.

This clonotype showed up many times. One junction end does not reproduce the germline sequence, and a read error may be involved. The V call is TRBV4-1, the J call TRBJ2-5; no clear D gene. The CDR3 covers 14 residues. Germline CDR1 MGHRA, CDR2 YSYEKL. Written as DNA, the CDR3 is TGTGCCAGCAGCCAAGTGGGCGGCCAAGAGACCCAGTACTTC. Its protein product is CASSQVGGQETQYF.

In its sample, this clonotype was seen a few times. V and J are TRBV15 and TRBJ2-5; tentatively, D is TRBD1 or TRBD2 (5 bases each). This CDR3 spans 12 amino acids. In germline, CDR1 is LNHNV, CDR2 YYDKDF (reference sequence). Between the trimmed V and J ends, which lost 5 bases and 7 bases, there was a span of 11 bases. This CDR3 is CATSVLGVTQYF. In DNA form, the CDR3 reads TGTGCCACCAGCGTACTAGGGGTGACCCAGTACTTC.

This clonotype has just one count. This chain links TRBV6-2 or TRBV6-3 with TRBJ2-7; D is unresolved. The CDR3 sequence is 14 residues long. CDR1 is MNHEY, CDR2 SVGEGT, per germline. V was clipped by 6 bases and J by 0 bases, with 12 bases between them. CDR3 region: CASSDQDPSYEQYF. The CDR3 nucleotides read TGTGCCAGCAGCGACCAGGATCCCTCCTACGAGCAGTACTTC.

This clonotype was detected only a few times. V gene TRBV7-9 combines with J gene TRBJ2-2; 9 positions match TRBD1. There are 15 residues in the CDR3. CDR1 is SEHNR, CDR2 FQNEAQ, per germline (reference sequence). The V gene end was trimmed by 4 bases and the J gene end by 5 bases; junction bases not matched to a gene: 5. The CDR3 DNA is TGTGCCAGCAGCTCCGGGACAGGGACAACCGGGGAGCTGTTTTTT. Amino acid sequence: CASSSGTGTTGELFF.

The chain links TRBV20-1 to TRBJ2-6; TRBD1 aligns across 10 bases. The CDR3 consists of 17 residues. CDR1 is DFQATT, CDR2 SNEGSKA, per germline (reference sequence). V lost 4 bases to trimming and J lost 3 bases; unmatched junction nucleotides: 9. The CDR3 region is CSAISRDRGVGANVLTF. Here the CDR3 DNA reads TGCAGTGCTATAAGTAGGGACAGGGGTGTTGGGGCCAACGTCCTGACTTTC.

The chain is built from TRBV7-9 and TRBJ1-4, with a tentative D call TRBD1 (5 bases). CDR3 size: 17 residues. V was shortened by 4 bases and J by 8 bases, with 23 bases between the two germline ends. The germline V gene has CDR1 SEHNR and CDR2 FQNEAQ (reference sequence). The CDR3 spells CASSSVTLGQGGEKLFF. CDR3 nucleotide sequence: TGTGCCAGCAGCTCCGTAACACTCGGGCAGGGTGGGGAAAAACTGTTTTTT.

V and J are TRBV7-8 and TRBJ2-7, with D possibly TRBD1 on 6 matching bases. Trimming removed 5 bases from V and 2 bases from J, with 13 bases in between. The CDR3 has 14 amino acids. CDR1 and CDR2 from the germline V gene are SGHVS and FQNEAQ. The CDR3 DNA reads TGTGCCAGCAGCACCGGGGCAGGGGCCTACGAGCAGTACTTC. Encoded protein: CASSTGAGAYEQYF.

Only a few counts were recorded for this clonotype. V and J are TRBV20-1 and TRBJ2-7; 8 nucleotides line up with TRBD1. CDR3 size: 18 residues. V gave up 3 bases and J gave up 6 bases; unmatched junction bases: 22. In germline, CDR1 is DFQATT, CDR2 SNEGSKA (reference sequence). CDR3 amino acids: CSARPPDRADLFLGEQYF. CDR3 nucleotides: TGCAGTGCTAGGCCCCCGGACAGGGCGGATCTATTCCTAGGCGAGCAGTACTTC.

There are a few counts of this clonotype. This chain joins TRBV29-1 and TRBJ2-1; D might be TRBD1 (6 bases). The CDR3 runs to 14 residues. Germline CDR1 SQVTM, CDR2 ANQGSEA. V was pared by 7 bases and J by 0 bases, with 13 bases between. For the CDR3, the DNA is TGCAGCGCGGACAGTCCTAGCTCCTACAATGAGCAGTTCTTC. It specifies CSADSPSSYNEQFF.

V and J are TRBV27 and TRBJ1-1; D ambiguous. CDR1 is MNHEY, CDR2 SMNVEV, per germline (reference sequence). The V end was cut by 5 bases, the J end by 8 bases, with 21 bases between. CDR3 length: 15 amino acids. The CDR3 DNA reads TGTGCCAGCAGTCCGACTAATTCTGCGGGAGGGGAAGCTTTCTTT. Amino acid sequence: CASSPTNSAGGEAFF.

This chain links TRBV4-1 with TRBJ2-3, with D perhaps TRBD1 or TRBD2 (5 bases each). Trimming left V 1 base short and J 3 bases short, with 11 bases between. Germline loops: CDR1 MGHRA, CDR2 YSYEKL. The CDR3 extends over 15 amino acids. The CDR3 DNA reads TGCGCCAGCAGCCAAGTAGGGGTAGCGACAGATACGCAGTATTTT. Its translation is CASSQVGVATDTQYF.

The chain uses TRBV7-3 and TRBJ2-1; TRBD2 agrees at 9 bases. CDR3 length equals 15 residues. CDR1 is SGHTA, CDR2 FQGTGA, per germline. V was pared by 5 bases and J by 9 bases, with 11 bases of the junction left unmatched. CDR3 in DNA: TGTGCCAGCAGCCTCGGGGTAGCGGGAGACCGTGAGCAGTTCTTC. Amino acids: CASSLGVAGDREQFF. Filled out from reference TRBV7-3 and TRBJ2-1, the complete variable domain reads GAGVSQTPSNKVTEKGKYVELRCDPISGHTALYWYRQSLGQGPEFLIYFQGTGAADDSGLPNDRFFAVRPEGSVSTLKIQRTERGDSAVYLCASSLGVAGDREQFFGPGTRLTVL.

This clonotype has more than one count but fewer than ten. V and J are TRBV20-1 and TRBJ2-3; D is uncertain. In germline, CDR1 is DFQATT, CDR2 SNEGSKA (reference sequence). The V end was cut by 5 bases, the J end by 2 bases, with 11 bases between. The CDR3 consists of 13 residues. For the CDR3, the DNA is TGCAGTGCTCTACGGACCGCCACAGATACGCAGTATTTT. It encodes CSALRTATDTQYF.

The chain uses TRBV2 and TRBJ2-1, with D possibly TRBD2 on 7 matching bases. The CDR3 is made up of 15 amino acids. V gave up 5 bases and J gave up 5 bases, with 16 bases separating them. Germline V gene lookup returns CDR1 SNHLY and CDR2 FYNNEI. The CDR3 is CASSKTRGGHNEQFF. The CDR3 DNA follows: TGTGCCAGCAGTAAAACGAGGGGGGGCCACAATGAGCAGTTCTTC.

This clonotype was detected once. The chain joins TRBV28 to TRBJ1-2; D not certain. The CDR3 has 16 amino acids. V dropped 6 bases and J dropped 0 bases, with 17 bases sitting between them. Germline V gene sequence: CDR1 MDHEN, CDR2 SYDVKM. The CDR3 reads CASRERGGATNYGYTF. CDR3 DNA sequence: TGTGCCAGCAGGGAACGAGGAGGAGCAACTAACTATGGCTACACCTTC.

The V and J genes are TRBV6-1 and TRBJ2-2; the D gene is possibly TRBD2 (5 bases). CDR3 length: 16 residues. With 3 bases removed from V and 7 bases from J, the gap between germline ends came to 18 bases. Germline V gives CDR1 MNHNS, CDR2 SASEGT. The CDR3 loop reads CASSDWAGGHGGELFF. The CDR3 DNA follows: TGTGCCAGCAGTGATTGGGCAGGCGGGCACGGCGGGGAGCTGTTTTTT.

This chain connects TRBV20-1 to TRBJ2-3; 13 nucleotides agree with TRBD2. V was pared by 4 bases and J by 3 bases, with 1 base of the junction left unmatched. CDR1 is DFQATT, CDR2 SNEGSKA, per germline (reference sequence). The length of the CDR3 is 14 residues. The CDR3 here is CSAKLAGGTDTQYF. As DNA, the CDR3 is TGCAGTGCTAAACTAGCGGGGGGGACAGATACGCAGTATTTT.

The chain uses TRBV6-5 and TRBJ2-6; weak D call: TRBD1 (6 bases). Trimming took off 4 bases at V and 4 bases at J, with 14 bases between the two ends. There are 16 residues in the CDR3. CDR1 and CDR2 (germline): MNHEY, SVGAGI. The CDR3 DNA reads TGTGCCAGCAGTTTATTGGGGGCGCCCGGGGCCAACGTCCTGACTTTC. This codes for CASSLLGAPGANVLTF.

This clonotype was detected a few times. The chain is built from TRBV29-1 and TRBJ1-2; 9 bases are shared with TRBD1. With V trimmed by 2 bases and J by 6 bases, 1 base remained unmatched. Per the germline V gene, CDR1 is SQVTM and CDR2 is ANQGSEA. This CDR3 contains 12 residues. CDR3 sequence: CSVERTGDGYTF. As DNA, the CDR3 is TGCAGCGTTGAACGGACAGGGGATGGCTACACCTTC.

This clonotype was seen a few times. The chain combines TRBV21-1 with TRBJ2-3; TRBD2 reflects the table's D call only, with no check against the DNA. TRBV21-1 is recorded as a pseudogene. The CDR3 loop spans 15 amino acids. Here the CDR3 reads CASSMGLRYGDTQYF. The CDR3 nucleotides are TGTGCCAGCAGTATGGGACTACGGTATGGCGATACGCAGTATTTT.

In its sample, this clonotype was seen many times. The chain is built from TRBV6-2 or TRBV6-3 and TRBJ1-2, with a possible D match to TRBD1 (6 bases). The germline CDR1 and CDR2 sequences are MNHEY and SVGEGT. Trimming cost V 0 bases and J 6 bases, with 14 bases left between them. This CDR3 is built from 15 residues. The CDR3 here is CASSYSTDSINGYTF. The CDR3 coding sequence is TGTGCCAGCAGTTACTCGACGGACAGCATCAATGGCTACACCTTC.

This clonotype was picked up a small number of times. The rearrangement links TRBV25-1 to TRBJ2-5; tentatively, D is TRBD2 (6 bases). TRBJ2-7 matches the DNA end more closely, so the J call is doubtful. Germline lookup yields CDR1 MGHDK and CDR2 SYGVNS. The CDR3 extends over 15 amino acids. CDR3 DNA sequence: TGTGCCAGCAGTGAACGGGGGACTCAGGGTTACGAGCAGTACTTC. Its protein is CASSERGTQGYEQYF.

This clonotype has ten or more counts. The J gene is TRBJ2-3, the V gene TRBV11-3, with D tentatively TRBD1 or TRBD2 (5 bases each). Deletions cut 8 bases from V and 0 bases from J, with 18 bases between. CDR3 length: 16 residues. CDR1 is SGHNT and CDR2 is YENEEA in the germline V gene. The CDR3 is CASRDGIQTSTDTQYF. DNA for the CDR3: TGTGCCAGCCGGGACGGAATCCAAACTAGCACAGATACGCAGTATTTT. Based on the CDR3 plus reference TRBV11-3 and TRBJ2-3, the full variable domain is EAGVVQSPRYKIIEKKQPVAFWCNPISGHNTLYWYLQNLGQGPELLIRYENEEAVDDSQLPKDRFSAERLKGVDSTLKIQPAELGDSAVYLCASRDGIQTSTDTQYFGPGTRLTVL.

This clonotype was detected only a few times. The rearrangement links TRBV6-2 or TRBV6-3 to TRBJ1-1, with no clear D. The CDR3 consists of 12 residues. Germline V gene data show CDR1 as MNHEY and CDR2 as SVGEGT. Deletions cut 6 bases from V and 9 bases from J, with 14 bases between. CDR3 loop: CASSLGPPQAFF. DNA for the CDR3: TGTGCCAGCAGCCTTGGGCCGCCCCAAGCTTTCTTT.